These 28 T cell receptor beta chains were all obtained from the same sample, sequenced in a study of T-cell reconstitution after alpha-beta-depleted transplantation in children. Library preparation (for TCRbeta) was performed with unique molecular identifiers. Using its own MiXCR run on the PCR reads, TCRdb lists one record per CDR3 protein. The sample has almost 600,000 distinct CDR3 sequences, roughly 27% seen once. Sequenced material: PBMCs, taken before TCRalphabeta/CD19-depleted stem cell transplant. The receptors shown here come from a boy younger than two with Wiskott-Aldrich syndrome, due to receive a stem cell transplant.

This clonotype has a handful of counts. V usage is TRBV29-1 and J usage is TRBJ2-7; D gene unclear. CDR3 length equals 12 residues. V lost 4 bases, J lost 1 base, and 8 bases lay in between. Germline V lookup: CDR1 SQVTM, CDR2 ANQGSEA. The CDR3 DNA is TGCAGCGTTGTGTTTGGATCCTACGAGCAGTACTTC. It is translated as CSVVFGSYEQYF.

This clonotype was picked up a small number of times. The rearrangement joins TRBV5-1 to TRBJ2-1; 7 bases line up with TRBD2. In germline, CDR1 is SGHRS, CDR2 YFSETQ. This CDR3 region has 15 residues. V was pared by 4 bases and J by 4 bases, with 8 bases of the junction left unmatched. The CDR3 is CASSPAPGLYNEQFF. The CDR3 nucleotides are TGCGCCAGCAGCCCAGCCCCGGGACTATACAATGAGCAGTTCTTC.

This clonotype has only a few counts. The chain carries TRBV20-1 and TRBJ2-5; TRBD2 aligns across 11 bases. CDR3 length: 16 residues. Unmatched junction bases numbered 12, after V lost 3 bases and J lost 6 bases. The germline gives CDR1 DFQATT, CDR2 SNEGSKA (reference sequence). The CDR3 reads CSARNLLAGDLQTQYF. The CDR3 coding sequence is TGCAGTGCTAGGAATTTACTAGCGGGAGATCTACAGACCCAGTACTTC.

The chain is built from TRBV4-2 and TRBJ1-5; 9 bases line up with TRBD1. Germline CDR1 is LGHNA and CDR2 is YNFKEQ. This CDR3 region has 15 residues. The V gene end was trimmed by 5 bases and the J gene end by 6 bases; junction bases not matched to a gene: 8. CDR3 in amino acids: CASSGAGTGLQPQHF. CDR3 DNA: TGTGCCAGCAGCGGGGCCGGGACAGGGCTTCAGCCCCAGCATTTT.

V and J are TRBV7-2 and TRBJ2-1; TRBD2 might be the D (5 bases). The CDR3 loop spans 14 amino acids. Germline V gene lookup returns CDR1 SGHTA and CDR2 FQGNSA. V lost 5 bases and J lost 7, with 15 bases in between. Written as DNA, the CDR3 is TGTGCCAGCAGCCCTAGCCTAGATCAGAATGAGCAGTTCTTC. Amino acids: CASSPSLDQNEQFF.

The gene calls are TRBV5-1 and TRBJ2-7; 8 nucleotides agree with TRBD1. The CDR3 totals 15 residues. The V gene end was trimmed by 2 bases and the J gene end by 3 bases; junction bases not matched to a gene: 7. The germline V gene encodes CDR1 SGHRS and CDR2 YFSETQ. The CDR3 reads CASSFGQGVVYEQYF. CDR3 nucleotides: TGCGCCAGCAGCTTCGGACAGGGAGTCGTCTACGAGCAGTACTTC. Full variable domain (outside the CDR3, taken from reference TRBV5-1 and TRBJ2-7): KAGVTQTPRYLIKTRGQQVTLSCSPISGHRSVSWYQQTPGQGLQFLFEYFSETQRNKGNFPGRFSGRQFSNSRSEMNVSTLELGDSALYLCASSFGQGVVYEQYFGPGTRLTVT.

The chain is built from TRBV30 and TRBJ2-1, with D tentatively TRBD1 (6 bases). Germline CDR1 GTSNPN, CDR2 SVGIG (reference sequence). The CDR3 contains 12 residues. Trimming shortened V by 4 bases and J by 8 bases, and 12 bases separated the two germline ends. In DNA form, the CDR3 reads TGTGCCTGGAAGGGAGCAGGGGATGAGCAGTTCTTC. Protein product: CAWKGAGDEQFF. The whole variable domain, filled in from reference TRBV30 and TRBJ2-1, reads SQTIHQWPATLVQPVGSPLSLECTVEGTSNPNLYWYRQAAGRGLQLLFYSVGIGQISSEVPQNLSASRPQDRQFILSSKKLLLSDSGFYLCAWKGAGDEQFFGPGTRLTVL.

V and J are TRBV10-3 and TRBJ2-2, with 10 bases identical to TRBD2. The CDR3 extends over 16 amino acids. Germline CDR1 reads ENHRY; CDR2 reads SYGVKD. The ends lost 5 bases at V and 1 base at J; junction bases unmatched: 4. The CDR3 reads CAISPSGSENTGELFF. The DNA for the CDR3 is TGTGCCATCAGTCCTAGCGGGAGCGAGAACACCGGGGAGCTGTTTTTT.

V is TRBV6-1 and J is TRBJ2-5; perhaps TRBD1 as D (6 bases). Trimming took 6 bases from V and 1 from J, leaving 9 bases between them. The germline V gene has CDR1 MNHNS and CDR2 SASEGT. The CDR3 runs to 13 residues. The CDR3 DNA reads as TGTGCCAGCAGCGGACAGCGCCAAGAGACCCAGTACTTC. It specifies CASSGQRQETQYF.

This rearrangement joins TRBV15 to TRBJ2-7; TRBD1 matches 7 bases. The CDR3 runs 14 residues. CDR1 LNHNV and CDR2 YYDKDF come from the germline V gene (reference sequence). With 2 bases clipped from V and 2 bases from J, the junction kept 3 bases outside the gene matches. CDR3 DNA: TGTGCCACCAGCAGACCGGGACAGACCTACGAGCAGTACTTC. As protein: CATSRPGQTYEQYF.

This clonotype has a single count. The gene calls are TRBV27 and TRBJ1-1; 8 positions agree with TRBD1. J lost 6 bases, V lost 6 bases, and 6 bases had no gene match. The CDR3 runs to 13 residues. Germline CDR1 reads MNHEY; CDR2 reads SMNVEV (reference sequence). CDR3 nucleotides: TGTGCCAGCAGGTCGGACAGGGTTGCTGAAGCTTTCTTT. Translating gives CASRSDRVAEAFF.

This clonotype was observed a few times. The rearrangement links TRBV9 to TRBJ2-3; no clear D. Germline CDR1 and CDR2: SGDLS and YYNGEE. With 4 bases removed from V and 4 bases from J, the gap between germline ends came to 16 bases. The CDR3 spans 15 residues. CDR3 in DNA: TGTGCCAGCAGCATAAACCTGGGGTTGTCAGATACGCAGTATTTT. The encoded protein is CASSINLGLSDTQYF.

This clonotype has more than one count but fewer than ten. The gene calls are TRBV2 and TRBJ2-2; 7 bases map to TRBD2. Germline V gene data show CDR1 as SNHLY and CDR2 as FYNNEI. The CDR3 loop spans 13 amino acids. V lost 3 bases, J lost 6 bases, and 1 base stayed unmatched. As DNA, the CDR3 is TGTGCCAGCAGTGAGGGAGGGCCCGGGGAGCTGTTTTTT. Its protein is CASSEGGPGELFF. The full variable domain, with the rest looked up from reference TRBV2 and TRBJ2-2, is EPEVTQTPSHQVTQMGQEVILRCVPISNHLYFYWYRQILGQKVEFLVSFYNNEISEKSEIFDDQFSVERPDGSNFTLKIRSTKLEDSAMYFCASSEGGPGELFFGEGSRLTVL.

The table lists this clonotype with many counts. The chain employs TRBV25-1 and TRBJ2-4; no reliable D call. V dropped 5 bases and J dropped 0 bases, with 5 bases sitting between them. Germline CDR1 MGHDK, CDR2 SYGVNS. The CDR3 is 13 residues long. CDR3 sequence reads: CASSRGAKNIQYF. CDR3 bases: TGTGCCAGCAGTCGCGGAGCCAAAAACATTCAGTACTTC.

The V call is TRBV20-1, the J call TRBJ1-2; 9 bases are shared with TRBD1. CDR1 DFQATT and CDR2 SNEGSKA come from the germline V gene (reference sequence). V shed 1 base and J 5 bases; nucleotides not matched to a gene: 2. The CDR3 is 13 amino acids. The CDR3 is CSARVGQGYGYTF. The CDR3 DNA follows: TGCAGTGCTAGAGTAGGACAGGGGTATGGCTACACCTTC.

The chain is built from TRBV3-1 and TRBJ1-1; D perhaps matches TRBD1 (5 bases). In germline, CDR1 is LGHDT, CDR2 YNNKEL (reference sequence). Trimming removed 4 bases at V and 2 bases at J, with 11 bases between. This CDR3 region has 14 residues. DNA of the CDR3: TGTGCCAGCAGCCCACGACAGATTAACACTGAAGCTTTCTTT. This translates into CASSPRQINTEAFF.

V gene TRBV6-1 combines with J gene TRBJ2-7, with 11 bases fitting TRBD2. Germline V gene data show CDR1 as MNHNS and CDR2 as SASEGT. V lost 4 bases and J lost 3; bases outside the gene matches: 11. CDR3 length equals 17 residues. In nucleotides, the CDR3 is TGTGCCAGCAGTGCCGACTTACTAGCGGGAGTCATCTACGAGCAGTACTTC. Amino acids: CASSADLLAGVIYEQYF.

The chain links TRBV7-6 to TRBJ2-7; 13 nucleotides match TRBD2. The CDR3 totals 17 residues. With V trimmed by 9 bases and J by 4 bases, 15 bases remained unmatched. Germline CDR1 SGHVS, CDR2 FNYEAQ. The CDR3 DNA is TGTGCCAGTAGCACCATGGGTCGGACTAGCGGGAGATACGAGCAGTACTTC. It yields the protein CASSTMGRTSGRYEQYF.

The V gene is TRBV28, the J gene TRBJ2-7, with 11 positions matching TRBD1. Germline lookup yields CDR1 MDHEN and CDR2 SYDVKM. This CDR3 has 18 residues. V gave up 5 bases and J gave up 2 bases; unmatched junction bases: 14. The CDR3 sequence is CASSRPGQGGRGAYEQYF. The DNA of the CDR3 is TGTGCCAGCAGTCGACCGGGACAGGGGGGAAGGGGAGCCTACGAGCAGTACTTC.

V and J are TRBV12-3 or TRBV12-4 and TRBJ2-7; D not resolved. There are 12 residues in the CDR3. V was cut by 6 bases and J by 7 bases, with 13 bases left in between. The CDR3 bases are TGTGCCAGCAGATTCCCGGGCTCAGAGCAGTACTTC. Translating it yields CASRFPGSEQYF.

Only a few counts were recorded for this clonotype. The chain has TRBV20-1 and TRBJ1-5; 9 nucleotides match TRBD1. The ends lost 3 bases at V and 0 bases at J; junction bases unmatched: 9. There are 17 residues in the CDR3. Germline loops: CDR1 DFQATT, CDR2 SNEGSKA (reference sequence). CDR3 loop: CSARTPQGAPSNQPQHF. The CDR3 DNA follows: TGCAGTGCTAGGACCCCACAGGGGGCCCCTAGCAATCAGCCCCAGCATTTT.

CDR3 protein: CSGRPGASQETQYF. The CDR3 nucleotides read TGCAGTGGACGTCCAGGGGCGTCCCAAGAGACCCAGTACTTC. The chain joins TRBV20-1 to TRBJ2-5, with D tentatively TRBD1 (6 bases). Germline lookup yields CDR1 DFQATT and CDR2 SNEGSKA (reference sequence). The CDR3 consists of 14 residues. The V end lost 7 bases, the J end lost 1 base, and 16 bases lay between the germline ends.

The chain carries TRBV12-5 and TRBJ2-1, with 8 bases lining up with TRBD2. The CDR3 extends over 15 amino acids. Germline assignment: CDR1 LGHNT and CDR2 FRNRAP. The V and J ends lost 4 bases and 2 bases, in that order; junction bases with no gene match: 4. In DNA, the CDR3 is TGTGCTAGTGGTTCGGCGGGGGGCCCCTACAATGAGCAGTTCTTC. Translation: CASGSAGGPYNEQFF.

The rearrangement links TRBV28 to TRBJ2-1; a possible D gene is TRBD2 (5 bases). From germline, CDR1 is MDHEN and CDR2 SYDVKM. Trimming removed 9 bases at V and 10 bases at J, with 25 bases between. The CDR3 covers 15 residues. CDR3 loop: CASRPPASWMNEQFF. In nucleotides, the CDR3 is TGTGCCAGTCGCCCCCCAGCTAGCTGGATGAACGAGCAGTTCTTC.

The chain joins TRBV12-3 or TRBV12-4 to TRBJ2-5; no definite D call. Trimming took 3 bases from V and 5 from J, leaving 7 bases between them. This CDR3 has 12 residues. The CDR3 sequence: CASSFLVETQYF. The DNA for the CDR3 is TGTGCCAGCAGTTTTCTGGTTGAGACCCAGTACTTC.

This clonotype was recorded a few times. This chain joins TRBV11-2 and TRBJ1-1; 9 nucleotides match TRBD1. V was clipped by 2 bases and J by 1 base; unmatched bases: 5. This CDR3 contains 16 residues. The germline gives CDR1 SGHAT, CDR2 FQNNGV. CDR3 coding DNA: TGTGCCAGCAGCTTACCCGGGGACAGGGCGAACACTGAAGCTTTCTTT. This codes for CASSLPGDRANTEAFF.

This clonotype appeared a few times. The chain recombines TRBV4-1 with TRBJ1-2, with no clear D. This CDR3 region has 16 residues. V was trimmed by 0 bases and J by 0 bases, leaving 11 bases between them. From germline, CDR1 is MGHRA and CDR2 YSYEKL. The CDR3 is CASSQDRTRANYGYTF. The CDR3 nucleotides are TGCGCCAGCAGCCAAGATCGAACCAGAGCTAACTATGGCTACACCTTC.

CDR3 nucleotide sequence: TGCAGTGCTAGACGGGGCCCCTCCTACGAGCAGTACTTC. It codes for CSARRGPSYEQYF. V usage is TRBV20-1 and J usage is TRBJ2-7, with D perhaps assigned TRBD1 or TRBD2 (5 bases each). From germline, CDR1 is DFQATT and CDR2 SNEGSKA (reference sequence). The CDR3 sequence is 13 residues long. Trimming took 2 bases from V and 0 from J, leaving 8 bases between them.